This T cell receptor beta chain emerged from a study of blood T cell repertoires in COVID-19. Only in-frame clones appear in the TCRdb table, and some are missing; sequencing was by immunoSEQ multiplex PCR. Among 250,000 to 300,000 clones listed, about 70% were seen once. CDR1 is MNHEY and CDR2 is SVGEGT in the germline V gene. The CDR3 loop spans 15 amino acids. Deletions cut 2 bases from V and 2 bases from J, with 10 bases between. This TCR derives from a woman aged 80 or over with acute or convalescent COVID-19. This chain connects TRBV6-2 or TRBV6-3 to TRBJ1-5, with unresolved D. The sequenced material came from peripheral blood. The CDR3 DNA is TGTGCCAGCAGTTACCCGCGGGGTCGCAATCAGCCCCAGCATTTT. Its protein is CASSYPRGRNQPQHF.